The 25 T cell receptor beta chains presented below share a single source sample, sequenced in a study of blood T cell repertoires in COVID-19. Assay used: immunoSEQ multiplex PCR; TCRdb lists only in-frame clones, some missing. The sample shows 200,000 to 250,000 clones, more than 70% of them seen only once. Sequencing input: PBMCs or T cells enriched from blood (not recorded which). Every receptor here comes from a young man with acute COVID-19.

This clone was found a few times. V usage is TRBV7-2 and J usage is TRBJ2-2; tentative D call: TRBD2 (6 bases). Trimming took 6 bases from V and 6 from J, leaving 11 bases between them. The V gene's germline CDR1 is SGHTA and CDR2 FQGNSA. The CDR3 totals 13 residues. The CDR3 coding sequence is TGTGCCAGCAGAACTCGGAGGGCCGGGGAGCTGTTTTTT. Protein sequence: CASRTRRAGELFF. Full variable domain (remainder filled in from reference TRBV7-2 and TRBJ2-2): GAGVSQSPSNKVTEKGKDVELRCDPISGHTALYWYRQSLGQGLEFLIYFQGNSAPDKSGLPSDRFSAERTGGSVSTLTIQRTQQEDSAVYLCASRTRRAGELFFGEGSRLTVL.

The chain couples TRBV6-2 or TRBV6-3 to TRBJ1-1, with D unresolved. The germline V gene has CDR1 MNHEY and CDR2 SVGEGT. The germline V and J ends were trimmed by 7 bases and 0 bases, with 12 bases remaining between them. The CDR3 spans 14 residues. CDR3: CASNPQQVNTEAFF. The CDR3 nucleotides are TGTGCCAGCAACCCCCAGCAGGTGAACACTGAAGCTTTCTTT.

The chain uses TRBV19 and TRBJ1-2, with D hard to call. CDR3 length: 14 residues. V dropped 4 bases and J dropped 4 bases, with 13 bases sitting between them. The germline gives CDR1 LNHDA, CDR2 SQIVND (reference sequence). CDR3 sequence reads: CASSSFQAGYGYTF. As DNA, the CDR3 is TGTGCCAGTAGTAGTTTCCAGGCCGGCTATGGCTACACCTTC.

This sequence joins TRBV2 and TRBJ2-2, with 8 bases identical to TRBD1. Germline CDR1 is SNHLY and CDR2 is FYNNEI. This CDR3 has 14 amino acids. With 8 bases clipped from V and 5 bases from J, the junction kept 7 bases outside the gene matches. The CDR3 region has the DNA TGTGCCAGCCTAGGCCAGGGGGCGACCGGGGAGCTGTTTTTT. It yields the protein CASLGQGATGELFF.

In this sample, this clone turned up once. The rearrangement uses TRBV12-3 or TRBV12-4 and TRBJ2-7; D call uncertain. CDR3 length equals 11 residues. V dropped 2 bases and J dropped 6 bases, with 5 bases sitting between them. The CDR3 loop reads CASSLYSEQYF. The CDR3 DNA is TGTGCCAGCAGTTTATACTCCGAGCAGTACTTC.

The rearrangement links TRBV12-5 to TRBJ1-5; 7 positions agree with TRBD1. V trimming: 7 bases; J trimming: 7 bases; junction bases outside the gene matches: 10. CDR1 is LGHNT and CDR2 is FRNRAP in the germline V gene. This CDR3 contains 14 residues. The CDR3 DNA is TGTGCTAGTGCCCCGACAGGGTGGGGGCAGCCCCAGCATTTT. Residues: CASAPTGWGQPQHF.

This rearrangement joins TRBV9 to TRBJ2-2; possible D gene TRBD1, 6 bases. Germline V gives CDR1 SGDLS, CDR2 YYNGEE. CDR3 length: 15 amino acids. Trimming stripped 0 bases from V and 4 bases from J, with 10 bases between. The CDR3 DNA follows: TGTGCCAGCAGCGTAGCAGGGGTCCCCACCGGGGAGCTGTTTTTT. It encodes CASSVAGVPTGELFF.

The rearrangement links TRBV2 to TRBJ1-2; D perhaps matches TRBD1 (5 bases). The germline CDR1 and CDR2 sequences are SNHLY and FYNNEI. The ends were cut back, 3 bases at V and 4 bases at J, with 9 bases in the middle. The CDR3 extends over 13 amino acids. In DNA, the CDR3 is TGTGCCAGCAGTGATAGGGGCAGCTATGGCTACACCTTC. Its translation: CASSDRGSYGYTF.

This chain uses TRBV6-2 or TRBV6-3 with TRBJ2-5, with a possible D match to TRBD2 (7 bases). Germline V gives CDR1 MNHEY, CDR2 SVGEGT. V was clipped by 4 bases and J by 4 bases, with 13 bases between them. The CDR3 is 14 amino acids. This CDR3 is CASSWGGRGETQYF. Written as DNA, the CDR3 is TGTGCCAGCAGTTGGGGGGGGCGGGGAGAGACCCAGTACTTC.

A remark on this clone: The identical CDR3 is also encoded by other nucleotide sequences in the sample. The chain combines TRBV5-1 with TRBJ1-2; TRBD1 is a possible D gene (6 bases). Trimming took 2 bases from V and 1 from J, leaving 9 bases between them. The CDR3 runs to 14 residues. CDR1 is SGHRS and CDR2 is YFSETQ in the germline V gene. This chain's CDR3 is CASSFTGFNYGYTF. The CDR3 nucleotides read TGCGCCAGCAGCTTTACAGGGTTTAACTATGGCTACACCTTC.

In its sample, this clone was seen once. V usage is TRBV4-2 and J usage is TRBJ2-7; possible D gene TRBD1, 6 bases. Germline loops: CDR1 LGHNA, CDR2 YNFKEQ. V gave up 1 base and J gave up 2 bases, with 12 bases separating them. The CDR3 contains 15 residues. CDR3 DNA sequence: TGTGCCAGCAGCCAAGCCACAGGGTTTACCTACGAGCAGTACTTC. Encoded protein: CASSQATGFTYEQYF.

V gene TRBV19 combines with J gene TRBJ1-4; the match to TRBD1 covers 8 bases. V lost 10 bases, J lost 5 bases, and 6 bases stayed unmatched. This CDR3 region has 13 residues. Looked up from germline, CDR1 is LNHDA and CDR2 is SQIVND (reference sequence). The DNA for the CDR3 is TGTGCCACCACGACAGGGGTGAATGAAAAACTGTTTTTT. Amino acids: CATTTGVNEKLFF.

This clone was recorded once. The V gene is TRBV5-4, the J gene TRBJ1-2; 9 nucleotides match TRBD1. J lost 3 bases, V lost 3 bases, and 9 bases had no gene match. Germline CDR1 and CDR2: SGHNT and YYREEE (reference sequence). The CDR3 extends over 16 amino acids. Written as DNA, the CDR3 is TGTGCCAGCAGCTACAGGGGGCGCTGGGATGACTATGGCTACACCTTC. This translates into CASSYRGRWDDYGYTF.

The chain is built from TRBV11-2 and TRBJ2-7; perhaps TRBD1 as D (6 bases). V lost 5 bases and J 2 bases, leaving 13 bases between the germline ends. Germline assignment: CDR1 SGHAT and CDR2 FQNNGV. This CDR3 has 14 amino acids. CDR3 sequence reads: CASSRRQAPYEQYF. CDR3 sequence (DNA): TGTGCCAGCAGCCGACGACAGGCCCCCTACGAGCAGTACTTC.

The CDR3 protein is CASGPPTGSYGYTF. In nucleotides, the CDR3 is TGTGCTAGTGGACCCCCTACAGGGTCCTATGGCTACACCTTC. The chain joins TRBV12-5 to TRBJ1-2; TRBD1 might be the D (6 bases). The CDR3 loop spans 14 amino acids. Trimming took off 6 bases at V and 4 bases at J, with 15 bases between the two ends. CDR1 and CDR2 (germline): LGHNT, FRNRAP.

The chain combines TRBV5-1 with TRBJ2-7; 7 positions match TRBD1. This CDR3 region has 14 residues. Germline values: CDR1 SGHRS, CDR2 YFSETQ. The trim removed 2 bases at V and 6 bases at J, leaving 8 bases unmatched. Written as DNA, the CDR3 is TGCGCCAGCAGCTTAGACAGGGAGATAGCCGAGCAGTACTTC. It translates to CASSLDREIAEQYF.

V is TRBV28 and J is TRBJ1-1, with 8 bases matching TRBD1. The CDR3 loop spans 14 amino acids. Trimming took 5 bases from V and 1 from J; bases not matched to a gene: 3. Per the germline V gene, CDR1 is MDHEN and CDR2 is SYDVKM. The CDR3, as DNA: TGTGCCAGCAGTGCCGGGACAGGGAACACTGAAGCTTTCTTT. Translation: CASSAGTGNTEAFF.

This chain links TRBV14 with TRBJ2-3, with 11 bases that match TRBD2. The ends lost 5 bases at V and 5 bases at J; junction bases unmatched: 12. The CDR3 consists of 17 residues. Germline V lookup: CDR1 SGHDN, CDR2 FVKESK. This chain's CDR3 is CASSTELAGGLQDTQYF. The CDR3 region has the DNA TGTGCCAGCAGCACGGAATTAGCGGGGGGGCTTCAAGATACGCAGTATTTT.

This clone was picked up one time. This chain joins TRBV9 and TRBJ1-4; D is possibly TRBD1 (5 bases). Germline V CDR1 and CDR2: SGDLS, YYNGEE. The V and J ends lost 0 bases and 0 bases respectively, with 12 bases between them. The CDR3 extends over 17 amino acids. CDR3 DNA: TGTGCCAGCAGCGTAGAAGGGGTAGGCGCAACTAATGAAAAACTGTTTTTT. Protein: CASSVEGVGATNEKLFF.

The CDR3 bases are TGTGCCAGCAGCCAACTTCTGGGACTAGCCACAGATACGCAGTATTTT. It specifies CASSQLLGLATDTQYF. J is TRBJ2-3 and V is TRBV14; 9 bases fit TRBD2. This CDR3 has 16 residues. Losses at the gene ends were 2 bases for V and 2 bases for J; bases not matched to a gene: 5. Per germline, CDR1 SGHDN and CDR2 FVKESK.

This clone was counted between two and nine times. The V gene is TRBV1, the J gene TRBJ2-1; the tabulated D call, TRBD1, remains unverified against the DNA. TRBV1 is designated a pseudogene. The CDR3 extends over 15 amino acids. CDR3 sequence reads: CTSSARGGSYNEQFF. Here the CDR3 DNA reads TGCACCAGCAGCGCAAGAGGGGGCAGTTACAATGAGCAGTTCTTC.

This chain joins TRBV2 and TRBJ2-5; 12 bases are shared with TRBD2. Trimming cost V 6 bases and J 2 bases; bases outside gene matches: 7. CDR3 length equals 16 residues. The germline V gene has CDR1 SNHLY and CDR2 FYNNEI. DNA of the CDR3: TGTGCCAGCAGAAGTCTGACTAGCGGGGGACAAGAGACCCAGTACTTC. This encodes CASRSLTSGGQETQYF.

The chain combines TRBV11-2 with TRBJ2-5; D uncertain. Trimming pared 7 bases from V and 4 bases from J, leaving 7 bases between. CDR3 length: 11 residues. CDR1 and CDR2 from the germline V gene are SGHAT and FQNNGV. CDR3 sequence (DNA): TGTGCCAGCACCCAGTCAGAGACCCAGTACTTC. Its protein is CASTQSETQYF.

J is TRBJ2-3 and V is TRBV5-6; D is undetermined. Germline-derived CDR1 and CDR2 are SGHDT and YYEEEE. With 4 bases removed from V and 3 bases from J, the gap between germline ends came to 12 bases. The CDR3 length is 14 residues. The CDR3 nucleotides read TGTGCCAGCAGCGATGGGCCTGGAACAGATACGCAGTATTTT. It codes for CASSDGPGTDTQYF.

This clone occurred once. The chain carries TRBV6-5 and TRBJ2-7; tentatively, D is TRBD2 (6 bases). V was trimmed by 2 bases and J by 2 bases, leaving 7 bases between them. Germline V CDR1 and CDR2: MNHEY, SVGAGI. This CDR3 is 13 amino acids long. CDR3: CASSYPGAYEQYF. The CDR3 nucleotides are TGTGCCAGCAGTTACCCGGGGGCCTACGAGCAGTACTTC.